This T cell receptor beta chain was recovered during a study of blood T cell repertoires in COVID-19. Profiling relied on immunoSEQ multiplex PCR, and the TCRdb table lists in-frame clones only, not all of them. The table includes about 210,000 clones, roughly 80% detected once. Per germline, CDR1 SGHTA and CDR2 FQGNSA. The CDR3 length is 15 residues. V was clipped by 4 bases and J by 6 bases; unmatched bases: 1. This sequence was found in a woman in her 70s with COVID-19, enrolled during active disease. The chain joins TRBV7-2 to TRBJ2-3; TRBD2 agrees at 16 bases. The sample taken for sequencing was peripheral blood. The CDR3 sequence: CASSSGLAGGDTQYF. CDR3 DNA: TGTGCCAGCAGCTCGGGACTAGCGGGGGGGGATACGCAGTATTTT.